This section outlines one T cell receptor (beta chain) sequence together with its context. Its antigen specificity is not known. Qualities for individual bases were not recorded, and no much larger clone is one base off. Sequencing was carried out with an Illumina NovaSeq 6000. TCR cDNA was made using 5'RACE template switching, a step that added a universal primer site and unique molecular identifiers. cDNA synthesis was primed from both the TCR alpha and TCR beta constant segments. Libraries were amplified in two PCR steps, with sample barcodes and sequencing adapters added in the second step. Sequencing of the libraries was done on either Illumina HiSeq 2500 (2x100 bp) or NovaSeq (2x150 bp). The authors processed their data as follows. Demultiplexing of reads and collapsing into UMI consensus sequences were performed with MIGEC, and V(D)J alignment was carried out with MiXCR. Clonotypes responding to the vaccine were identified with edgeR on replicate PBMC samples, with the criteria of FDR below 0.01 and a log2 fold change above 5 up to day 15. Bulk clonotypes were assigned CD4 or CD8 identity according to which sequenced CD4 or CD8 repertoire held them at higher abundance. TCRdb reworked the public reads: Q25 trimming with fastp, MiXCR clone assembly, productive beta chains retained. Each CDR3 protein appears once, grouped with its most common genes and DNA. TCRdb, not the original authors, processed these V and J calls. Present in this sample are about 340,000 distinct CDR3 sequences, 3% to 4.5% of which were seen just once. The ten largest make up roughly a quarter of the sample.

This record comes from a study of T cells after yellow fever vaccination (dated by TCRdb to 2018 to 2020). Context from the whole study: The SMART-Seq v4 Ultra Low Input RNA kit was used to prepare libraries from fractions with low cell numbers. Two healthy male donors, one aged 18 to 30 and one aged 30 to 39 years, were included in the cohort. To track T-cell clones before and after primary and booster YFV17D yellow fever vaccination, bulk TCR alpha and beta repertoires were sequenced longitudinally. Blood samples were taken at several timepoints before and after primary and secondary immunization, and bulk PBMC replicates and cell subsets were isolated.

Trimming takes 7 bases from V and 1 base from J, and the germline ends sit 20 bases apart. The CDR3 has 16 amino acids, counting the end cysteine and phenylalanine. Kept here is only the CDR3 DNA, which spans 48 bases and is read in frame from base 1. Per the germline V gene (reference sequence), DFQATT is the CDR1 and SNEGSKA is the CDR2. Findings and caveats that apply to the study as a whole: A small share of clonotypes was detected in both CD4 and CD8 compartments, with the overlap likely arising from convergent recombination. Most clones expanded after primary vaccination were re-detected after the booster (96% of CD4 and approximately 89% of CD8), suggesting broad memory maintenance. The study included only a couple of donors, which limits how far the findings can be generalized. Because abundant contaminating clonotypes from the bulk population could be contained in FACS-sorted repertoires, computational filtering was required. The secondary T-cell response was found to be weaker but faster than the primary response, with a peak reached on day 5 rather than on day 15.

The treatment or condition tag for this specimen amounts to: live attenuated yellow fever vaccine strain. At each blood-draw timepoint, two biological replicates of bulk PBMCs were collected. A standard Ficoll-Paque protocol was used to isolate PBMCs from peripheral blood. RNA was extracted with TriZol from bulk PBMCs, CD4 and CD8 fractions, and dextramer-positive and dextramer-negative fractions. The source was PBMCs, collected 5 days after the yellow fever booster vaccination. This TCR was recovered from a young man who received the YFV17D yellow fever vaccine. The rearrangement joined TRBV20-1 to TRBJ1-5; no D gene call is confident. The nucleotide sequence reads TGCAGTGTCAAACCAGATGGGAAAGGAAGCAATCAGCCCCAGCATTTT. The encoded protein is CSVKPDGKGSNQPQHF.